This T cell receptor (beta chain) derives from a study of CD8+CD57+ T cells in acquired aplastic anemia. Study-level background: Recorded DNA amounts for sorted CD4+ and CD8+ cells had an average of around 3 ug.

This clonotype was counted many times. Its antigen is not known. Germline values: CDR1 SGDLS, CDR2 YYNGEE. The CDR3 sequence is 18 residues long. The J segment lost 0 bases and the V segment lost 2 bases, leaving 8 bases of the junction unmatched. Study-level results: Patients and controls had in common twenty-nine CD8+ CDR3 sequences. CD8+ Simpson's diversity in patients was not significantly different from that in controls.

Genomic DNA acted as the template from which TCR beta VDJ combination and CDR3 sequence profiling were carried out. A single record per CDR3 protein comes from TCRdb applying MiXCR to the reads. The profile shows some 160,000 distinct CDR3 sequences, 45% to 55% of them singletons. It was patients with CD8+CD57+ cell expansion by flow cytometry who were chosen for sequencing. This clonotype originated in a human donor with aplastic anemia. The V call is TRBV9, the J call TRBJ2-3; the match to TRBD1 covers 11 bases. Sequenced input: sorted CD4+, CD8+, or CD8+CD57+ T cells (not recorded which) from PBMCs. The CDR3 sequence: CASSVGTGGDGSTDTQYF. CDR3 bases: TGTGCCAGCAGCGTTGGGACAGGGGGAGATGGAAGCACAGATACGCAGTATTTT.